These 25 T cell receptor beta chains share one sample of origin, sequenced in a study of T-cell reconstitution after alpha-beta-depleted transplantation in children. Overall study results and limits: Expanded graft clones, several hundred of them, were reportedly the source of alpha-beta T cells about two months after transplant.

The library targeted TCRbeta and was prepared with unique molecular identifiers. MiXCR was run by TCRdb on the PCR reads, yielding one entry per CDR3 protein. The repertoire includes about 31,000 distinct CDR3 sequences, under 8% of them detected once, and 27% sits in the top ten. No antigen has been identified for these receptors. Here the sequenced sample was peripheral blood, taken 60 days after TCRalphabeta/CD19-depleted stem cell transplant. These receptors all come from a child less than two years old who had a stem cell transplant for acute myeloid leukemia, so the T cells may come from the graft donor.

This clonotype occurred many times. The rearrangement joins TRBV6-5 to TRBJ1-1; D not resolved. Trimming shortened V by 10 bases and J by 6 bases, and 12 bases separated the two germline ends. Germline values: CDR1 MNHEY, CDR2 SVGAGI. CDR3 length equals 11 residues. Here the CDR3 reads CATKVEAEAFF. CDR3 in DNA: TGTGCCACGAAAGTGGAGGCTGAAGCTTTCTTT.

This clonotype was detected many times. This chain connects TRBV4-1 to TRBJ2-7; tentatively, D is TRBD1 (6 bases). This CDR3 has 14 amino acids. Germline V gene lookup returns CDR1 MGHRA and CDR2 YSYEKL. The V and J ends lost 4 bases and 1 base respectively, with 11 bases between them. DNA for the CDR3: TGCGCCAGCAGCCGTCGACAGGCGTCCTACGAGCAGTACTTC. This translates into CASSRRQASYEQYF.

This clonotype was seen at least ten times. This chain connects TRBV9 to TRBJ2-2, with D perhaps given as TRBD1 or TRBD2 (7 bases each). The V end lost 2 bases, the J end lost 2 bases, and 19 bases lay between the germline ends. The CDR3 has 18 residues. CDR1 is SGDLS, CDR2 YYNGEE, per germline. CDR3 protein: CASSVKGGGGINTGELFF. The CDR3, as DNA: TGTGCCAGCAGCGTCAAGGGAGGGGGCGGGATAAACACCGGGGAGCTGTTTTTT.

This clonotype was detected many times. CDR3 DNA: TGTGCCAGCAGCTTGGAGGCAGGACGCTCCTACGAGCAGTACTTC. Its translation is CASSLEAGRSYEQYF. The V call is TRBV5-5, the J call TRBJ2-7; D remains ambiguous. This CDR3 region has 15 residues. Trimming removed 0 bases from V and 0 bases from J, with 10 bases in between. Germline CDR1 SGHKS, CDR2 YYEKEE (reference sequence).

The sample holds many counts of this clonotype. The chain joins TRBV7-6 to TRBJ2-2; D could derive from TRBD1 or TRBD2 (6 bases each). V lost 5 bases to trimming and J lost 6 bases, with 10 bases between them. In germline, CDR1 is SGHVS, CDR2 FNYEAQ. This CDR3 is built from 13 residues. The CDR3 nucleotides read TGTGCCAGCAGCCAGAGGGGGGCCGGGGAGCTGTTTTTT. This sequence encodes CASSQRGAGELFF.

This clonotype appeared many times. At one end, the junction sequence differs from germline, possibly due to a read error. The chain couples TRBV5-6 to TRBJ1-2; D might be TRBD1 (6 bases). In germline, CDR1 is SGHDT, CDR2 YYEEEE. The CDR3 is made up of 17 amino acids. The CDR3 DNA follows: TGCGCCAGCAGCTTCTCGGGGGCCGCACTGTCCAACTATGGCTACACCTTC. Translation gives CASSFSGAALSNYGYTF. Full variable domain (missing parts from reference TRBV5-6 and TRBJ1-2): DAGVTQSPTHLIKTRGQQVTLRCSPKSGHDTVSWYQQALGQGPQFIFQYYEEEERQRGNFPDRFSGHQFPNYSSELNVNALLLGDSALYLCASSFSGAALSNYGYTFGSGTRLTVV.

This clonotype was recorded many times. CDR3 in amino acids: CAISGRVNEQFF. CDR3 coding DNA: TGTGCCATCAGTGGTCGAGTTAATGAGCAGTTCTTC. The genes are TRBV10-3 and TRBJ2-1, with no clear D. CDR3 length: 12 amino acids. V shed 4 bases and J shed 7 bases, with 8 bases lying between them. The germline V gene encodes CDR1 ENHRY and CDR2 SYGVKD.

This clonotype has at least ten counts. A read error may produce the germline difference seen at one junction end. This chain uses TRBV20-1 with TRBJ2-1, with no clear D. The CDR3 loop spans 11 amino acids. The germline CDR1 and CDR2 sequences are DFQATT and SNEGSKA (reference sequence). The chain's CDR3 is CSARSWGERFF. In DNA, the CDR3 is TGCAGTGCTCGCTCCTGGGGTGAGCGGTTCTTC.

Ten or more counts support this clonotype. This chain links TRBV6-6 with TRBJ2-7; 8 positions agree with TRBD1. V lost 7 bases, J lost 2 bases, and 4 bases stayed unmatched. The germline gives CDR1 MNHNY, CDR2 SVGAGI (reference sequence). This CDR3 contains 13 residues. The CDR3 is CASNDRGTYEQYF. CDR3 nucleotide sequence: TGTGCCAGCAACGACAGGGGAACCTACGAGCAGTACTTC.

This clonotype was recorded many times. This chain uses TRBV15 with TRBJ2-3, with no clear D. Per germline, CDR1 LNHNV and CDR2 YYDKDF (reference sequence). V lost 5 bases and J lost 6, with 6 bases in between. The CDR3 extends over 11 amino acids. The CDR3: CATSGRDTQYF. The CDR3 nucleotides read TGTGCCACCAGCGGTAGGGATACGCAGTATTTT.

At least ten counts were recorded for this clonotype. This chain joins TRBV29-1 and TRBJ2-1, with D hard to call. V lost 3 bases and J lost 7, with 10 bases in between. The germline V gene has CDR1 SQVTM and CDR2 ANQGSEA. The CDR3 is 12 residues long. The CDR3 DNA reads as TGCAGCGTTGATAGGATAGGGAATGAGCAGTTCTTC. Protein product: CSVDRIGNEQFF.

This clonotype has a count of ten or more. This rearrangement joins TRBV29-1 to TRBJ2-5, with TRBD1 matching over 8 bases. Germline assignment: CDR1 SQVTM and CDR2 ANQGSEA. V was pared by 3 bases and J by 3 bases, with 9 bases of the junction left unmatched. CDR3 length equals 15 residues. The CDR3 bases are TGCAGCGTTGATCCGACAGGGGCGCGGGAAGAGACCCAGTACTTC. Protein sequence: CSVDPTGAREETQYF.

This clonotype was counted ten times or more. The J gene is TRBJ1-1, the V gene TRBV29-1; D ambiguous. The CDR3 has 12 amino acids. The V and J ends lost 5 bases and 6 bases respectively, with 13 bases between them. Germline V lookup: CDR1 SQVTM, CDR2 ANQGSEA. The CDR3 nucleotides are TGCAGCGTTCGAGCCTCGGACCCTGAAGCTTTCTTT. Its protein product is CSVRASDPEAFF.

This clonotype was seen ten or more times. J is TRBJ2-5 and V is TRBV20-1; 7 nucleotides match TRBD2. V shed 5 bases and J 4 bases; nucleotides not matched to a gene: 7. The germline CDR1 and CDR2 sequences are DFQATT and SNEGSKA (reference sequence). The CDR3 runs 13 residues. CDR3 sequence: CSARTRARETQYF. CDR3 DNA: TGCAGTGCTCGGACTAGGGCTCGAGAGACCCAGTACTTC.

The table lists this clonotype with many counts. The chain combines TRBV9 with TRBJ2-3; D gene ambiguous. Germline V gene sequence: CDR1 SGDLS, CDR2 YYNGEE. Trimming pared 0 bases from V and 6 bases from J, leaving 5 bases between. This CDR3 has 12 amino acids. Here the CDR3 reads CASSVDYDTQYF. CDR3 DNA: TGTGCCAGCAGCGTAGACTATGATACGCAGTATTTT.

This clonotype was counted many times. The chain uses TRBV4-3 and TRBJ2-7; D is tentatively TRBD1 or TRBD2 (5 bases each). The CDR3 sequence is 14 residues long. CDR1 LGHNA and CDR2 YSLEER come from the germline V gene. V lost 0 bases and J lost 6, with 12 bases in between. CDR3: CASSQDGTPGEQYF. As DNA, the CDR3 is TGCGCCAGCAGCCAAGATGGGACGCCGGGCGAGCAGTACTTC.

This clonotype has at least ten counts. J is TRBJ2-4 and V is TRBV12-3 or TRBV12-4; 9 bases align to TRBD1. V was pared by 6 bases and J by 1 base, with 4 bases of the junction left unmatched. The CDR3 loop spans 15 amino acids. CDR3 DNA sequence: TGTGCCAGCAGAAGACAGGGGGAGGCCAAAAACATTCAGTACTTC. Translation gives CASRRQGEAKNIQYF.

This clonotype was seen repeatedly, ten times or more. The J gene is TRBJ1-2, the V gene TRBV6-5; D gene ambiguous. V dropped 0 bases and J dropped 8 bases, with 13 bases sitting between them. Germline V lookup: CDR1 MNHEY, CDR2 SVGAGI. The CDR3 is made up of 14 amino acids. The CDR3 DNA is TGTGCCAGCAGTTACTCGAATCAAGAATACGGCTACACCTTC. Translation gives CASSYSNQEYGYTF.

At least ten counts were recorded for this clonotype. The chain is built from TRBV4-3 and TRBJ1-2, with D hard to call. V lost 0 bases to trimming and J lost 4 bases, with 9 bases between them. Germline CDR1 and CDR2: LGHNA and YSLEER. The CDR3 runs to 14 residues. CDR3 residues: CASSQEAHGYGYTF. In DNA form, the CDR3 reads TGCGCCAGCAGCCAAGAGGCGCACGGCTATGGCTACACCTTC.

This clonotype was recorded many times. CDR3 sequence reads: CASSPRVRMEAFF. In DNA form, the CDR3 reads TGTGCCAGCAGTCCCAGGGTCCGGATGGAGGCTTTCTTT. The J gene is TRBJ1-1, the V gene TRBV28, with a tentative D call TRBD1 (5 bases). Germline V gene data show CDR1 as MDHEN and CDR2 as SYDVKM. Trimming removed 5 bases at V and 11 bases at J, with 18 bases between. CDR3 length: 13 residues.

This clonotype was detected ten times or more. This sequence joins TRBV6-1 and TRBJ1-5; 10 bases are shared with TRBD1. This CDR3 comprises 14 residues. J lost 7 bases, V lost 4 bases, and 4 bases had no gene match. The germline V gene has CDR1 MNHNS and CDR2 SASEGT. CDR3 sequence: CASSAGTGEQPQHF. The CDR3 DNA sequence: TGTGCCAGCAGTGCAGGGACAGGGGAACAGCCCCAGCATTTT.

This clonotype showed up many times. This sequence joins TRBV10-3 and TRBJ1-5; 7 bases are shared with TRBD1. The CDR3 sequence is 14 residues long. Germline V gene sequence: CDR1 ENHRY, CDR2 SYGVKD. Trimming took 5 bases from V and 9 from J; bases not matched to a gene: 10. The CDR3 here is CAISWTGPPSPQHF. The CDR3 DNA is TGTGCCATCAGTTGGACAGGCCCCCCATCGCCCCAGCATTTT.

Ten or more counts support this clonotype. V gene TRBV20-1 combines with J gene TRBJ2-7; D is unresolved. The CDR3 totals 15 residues. Trimming pared 2 bases from V and 3 bases from J, leaving 17 bases between. CDR1 DFQATT and CDR2 SNEGSKA come from the germline V gene (reference sequence). DNA of the CDR3: TGCAGTGCTAGAACCCTGACCCTGGAAGGCTACGAGCAGTACTTC. It specifies CSARTLTLEGYEQYF.

This clonotype was recorded at least ten times. The V gene is TRBV12-3 or TRBV12-4, the J gene TRBJ2-2; 13 bases align to TRBD2. The V gene end was trimmed by 1 base and the J gene end by 3 bases; junction bases not matched to a gene: 2. This CDR3 is 17 amino acids long. For the CDR3, the DNA is TGTGCCAGCAGTTTAGAACTAGCGGGAGGGTACACCGGGGAGCTGTTTTTT. This translates into CASSLELAGGYTGELFF.

There are many counts of this clonotype. V is TRBV7-9 and J is TRBJ2-7; possibly TRBD1 for D (6 bases). Trimming stripped 4 bases from V and 4 bases from J, with 8 bases between. The CDR3 runs to 12 residues. The germline gives CDR1 SEHNR, CDR2 FQNEAQ (reference sequence). CDR3 nucleotide sequence: TGTGCCAGCAGCTACAGGGTTTACGAGCAGTACTTC. As protein: CASSYRVYEQYF.